A single T cell receptor (beta chain) is shown here with its context. This clone was counted a single time. The antigen this receptor binds is unknown. Base qualities are missing; no much larger clone stands one base away. Library creation used the immunoSEQ multiplex PCR assay. A mixture of 60 forward primers for TCR Vbeta segments and 13 reverse primers for TCR Jbeta segments was used in the multiplex PCR. Amplification of the CDR3 region of rearranged TCR beta genes was performed with a multiplex PCR assay on genomic DNA. The amplified TCR beta libraries were sequenced on the Illumina HiSeq System as 87-base-pair reads. The authors' pipeline ran thus. A later analysis tallied about 77 million unique TCR beta chains across the 700 or so repertoires, and 10 million to 11 million of those chains were shared by two or more donors. Raw reads were error-corrected and collapsed into unique sequences with a nearest-neighbor algorithm that merged closely related sequences to remove PCR and sequencing errors. Alignment of CDR3 sequences to IMGT reference sequences was used to assign V, D and J gene segments. For a sequence to be retained, at least a six-nucleotide match to both a V gene segment and a J gene segment was required. A rearrangement was called productive if the CDR3 had no stop codons and remained in frame with V and J, and every other rearrangement was called non-productive. Following IMGT convention, CDR3 was defined as the stretch from the second conserved V-encoded cysteine to the conserved J-encoded phenylalanine. Sequences without an unambiguous match to a single V gene segment were excluded from the earlier analysis of a few hundred of the donors. In an earlier analysis of 587 of the donors, V segments were called functional above 56.7% productive rearrangements and were called segregating when the between-donor standard deviation exceeded 5%. To diagnose cytomegalovirus status from the catalog of TCR beta chain sequences, a statistical classification framework was built. V and J gene assignment, in a later analysis, came from comparing TCR nucleotide sequences with IMGT/GENE-DB human TR gene sequences. In a later analysis, CDR3 sequences and most-parsimonious VDJ recombination scenarios were assigned using the TCRdist pipeline. A later analysis defined each TCR beta chain by its CDR3 amino acid sequence plus V-gene family, and excluded reads lacking a unique V-gene family. A later analysis removed 592 highly shared, low-generation-probability nucleotide sequences to deal with suspected cross-contamination and a sequencing artifact. For each public chain, a later analysis derived a clonal expansion index from normalized ranks of inferred template counts within each repertoire. In a later analysis, generation probabilities were computed with a VDJ recombination model fitted to out-of-frame rearrangements, and the resulting probabilities were checked against IGoR. In a later analysis, hypergeometric tests were used to score TCR-TCR, TCR-HLA and TCR-CMV co-occurrence, with a repertoire-size bias correction applied to TCR pairs. To estimate false discovery rates, a later analysis permuted the HLA or CMV assignments 20 times. In a later analysis, co-occurring TCRs were grouped using DBSCAN, with TCRdist sequence similarity added in when clustering inside HLA-allele-positive subsets. Co-occurrence clustering excluded repertoires with fewer than 30,000 or more than 120,000 public chains, plus five with anomalous nucleotide sharing. Entries here come from immuneACCESS through TCRdb and include only in-frame sequences with V and J called. Some clones fail to appear in such tables; in the studies checked, an unresolved V gene covers under half of the shortfall, and the cause of the remainder is unknown. V and J calls and clone size come straight from that table; D and trimming were deduced from the DNA. The sample profile shows 160,000 or so clones; around 70% of them were found once. Clones ranked in the top ten supply approximately 4.6% of the sample.

The CDR3 holds 18 amino acids from the cysteine to the phenylalanine. Left in the record is the CDR3 DNA by itself, 54 bases read in frame from the first base. V lost 4 bases and J lost 3 bases, and the count of bases not matched to a germline gene is 14. Per the germline V gene (reference sequence), LNHDA is the CDR1 and SQIVND is the CDR2. These data originate in a study of cytomegalovirus exposure and HLA in healthy donors (dated by TCRdb to 2015 to 2018). For context, the study as a whole: In an earlier analysis of 550 to 750 of the donors, roughly 300 Gb of sequence data and 95 million to 130 million unique TCR beta sequences from 150 million to 200 million T cells were reported. About 280 gigabases of sequencing data and approximately 92 million unique TCR sequences made up an early release that covered over 550 HLA-typed donors. The genetic ancestry cluster associated with self-reported Caucasian donors included 70% to 85% of the 300 to 400 genotyped donors. The study aimed to test whether cataloging public T cell receptors could reveal signatures of past pathogen exposure. The study profiled the T cell repertoires of more than 500 subjects by immunosequencing and related them to cytomegalovirus serostatus. In addition to the first cohort of 666 subjects, a separate validation cohort of some 120 different subjects was used. The study combined high-throughput TCR immunosequencing, statistical association of individual TCRs with disease status, and machine learning to predict cytomegalovirus infection status. In a later analysis, previously published TCR beta repertoires from about 670 donors were re-analyzed and high-resolution HLA genotyping was added so that TCR occurrence patterns could be studied. Rather than drawing on any new phenotypic data, the later analysis identified candidate immune exposures from TCR beta sequences and the way those sequences occurred across donors. An earlier analysis of more than 450 of the donors used high-throughput TCR beta sequencing to judge whether each TCR beta V gene segment behaved as functional or pseudogenic. Donor age, sex, ethnicity and CMV serostatus were compiled alongside the repertoire data. Genome-wide SNP genotypes for about three fifths of the roughly 670 donors were used in a later genetic analysis, which treated that subset as a discovery cohort. Every discovery cohort repertoire had been produced on one sequencing platform. HLA typing covered class I and class II loci at four-digit resolution. Typing coverage varied by locus: about 629-640 donors for A, B, C, DRB1 and DQB1; some 520 for DQA1; around 570 for DPA1; around 490 for DPB1. Because of strong linkage in the cohort, four or five DR-DQ haplotypes were treated as single units for association and clustering. Among a few hundred genotyped donors of the cohort, an average of 235,054 unique TCR beta nucleotide sequences were sequenced per donor, around 18% of them non-productive. Overall study outcomes, separate from this receptor: Most TCR sequences were observed very rarely across donors, whereas some public TCRs were present in many individuals. The 87-base-pair reads could not distinguish some IMGT-functional V segments, including TRBV6-2 and TRBV6-3, so those segments were excluded. The earlier analysis of 587 of the donors excluded seventeen rarely observed V segments, including chromosome 9 orphons, because counts were too low. An association between a missense DCLRE1C variant and V-gene and J-gene trimming of TCR beta chains was found in a later genetic analysis and replicated in an independent cohort. Correlated functional status among segregating V segments might reflect linkage disequilibrium, but an unknown experimental factor could not be ruled out. The only immune exposure information available for the cohort was CMV serostatus. The cohort was sequenced for TCR beta chains only, and without alpha or paired-chain data the features that could be detected were limited. In a later analysis, the rate of TCR association differed among HLA loci, with DRB1 alleles having the most associated TCRs and HLA-C alleles having the fewest. The classifier was reported to diagnose cytomegalovirus status with high specificity and sensitivity in both the original and validation cohorts. Because HLA typing was unavailable for some donors at each locus, only the typed subset was used in association tests. When HLA alleles, especially DR and DQ, strongly co-occurred, attributing TCR associations to individual alleles was difficult. An earlier analysis of around 600 of the donors showed that most TCR beta V segments appeared in productive rearrangements either about 90% or about 30% of the time, which broadly matched IMGT annotations. A further reported finding was that TCR beta sequences accurately predicted the HLA-A and HLA-B alleles for most subjects in the first cohort. A total of 150 to 200 TCR beta chains were listed by the study as associated with cytomegalovirus. Sequencing depth was assumed to be roughly uniform across donors in the presence/absence analyses, though that assumption may not hold. A later analysis found that most CMV-associated TCR beta chains appeared HLA-restricted, with HLA associations seemingly driven largely by CMV exposure. The authors suggested that the approach could potentially be extended to other disease states and immunological phenotypes. In a later analysis, HLA-associated TCR beta chains were found to be more clonally expanded and to have lower generation probabilities than equally common non-associated chains. A few of the identified cytomegalovirus-associated TCR beta chains were confirmed in vitro to be specific for cytomegalovirus antigens. A cluster of highly shared sequence variants was judged likely to be a technical artifact of the sequencing pipeline. According to a later analysis, parvovirus B19, influenza, CMV and Epstein-Barr virus appeared linked to several top co-occurrence clusters. Specific HLA alleles were associated with 15,000 to 20,000 TCR beta sequences at a false discovery rate of 0.05 in a later analysis. According to a later genetic analysis, donors in an Asian-associated ancestry cluster had fewer N-insertions in productive TCRs than the roughly 670-donor mean.

The cohort comprised more than 550 healthy bone marrow donors. Cohort members were all nominally healthy when sampled, although unrecorded immune exposures were likely present. The donor was CMV seropositive and belonged to the group of around 300 seropositive cohort members. Every donor gave a peripheral blood sample, and the peripheral blood mononuclear cells from that sample were used for TCR beta sequencing. The Qiagen DNeasy Blood Extraction Kit was used to extract genomic DNA from the blood cell samples. The sequence joins TRBV19 to TRBJ2-1; TRBD2 agrees with 8 junctional bases. The sequencing sample was made of PBMCs. The sequence came from a man younger than 35 in good health and CMV-seropositive. The DNA sequence is TGTGCCAGTAGTAGGGTAGCGGGACTCCGGGGTCTCTACAATGAGCAGTTCTTC. This translates into CASSRVAGLRGLYNEQFF.